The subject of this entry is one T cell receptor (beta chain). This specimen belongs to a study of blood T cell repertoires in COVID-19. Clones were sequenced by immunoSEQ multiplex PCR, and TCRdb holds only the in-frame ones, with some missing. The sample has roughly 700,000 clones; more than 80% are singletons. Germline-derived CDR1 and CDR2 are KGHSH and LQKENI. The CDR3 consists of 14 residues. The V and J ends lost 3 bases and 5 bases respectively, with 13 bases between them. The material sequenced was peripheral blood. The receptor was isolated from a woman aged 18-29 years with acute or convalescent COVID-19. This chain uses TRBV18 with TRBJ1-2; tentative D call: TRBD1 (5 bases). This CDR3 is CASSPGGEWYGYTF. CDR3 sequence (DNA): TGTGCCAGCTCACCTGGGGGGGAGTGGTATGGCTACACCTTC.